This entry features one T cell receptor beta chain sequence. The CDR3 spans 18 residues. V lost 1 base to trimming and J lost 5 bases; unmatched junction nucleotides: 13. From germline, CDR1 is LGHDT and CDR2 YNNKEL (reference sequence). Authors' methods: For nucleated cells, counts were estimated from reference gene primer amplification. Sequenced by immunoSEQ multiplex PCR; TCRdb stores in-frame clones only, minus some. That table is the source of V, J and clone size, and D and trimming were worked out from the DNA. The table lists roughly 120,000 clones, roughly 83% of them singletons. The entry originates in a study of blood T cell repertoires in COVID-19. As for the study in general: The United States, Italy and Spain supplied acute and convalescent COVID-19 samples. The cDNA or gDNA used as material had been derived from T cells, B-cell-depleted T cells, or PBMCs.

The chain recombines TRBV3-1 (or the pseudogene TRBV3-2) with TRBJ2-2; 7 nucleotides agree with TRBD1. Sequenced input: peripheral blood. This TCR was sampled from a human donor in a cohort sampled during active COVID-19. CDR3 DNA sequence: TGTGCCAGCAGCCAAGTAGAAACACAGGGGAGAAAAACCGGGGAGCTGTTTTTT. This translates into CASSQVETQGRKTGELFF.